This T cell receptor beta chain emerged from a study of CD8+ T cells in alopecia areata. Study-wide background: Treated patients were scored for severity by percent of scalp affected.

V shed 2 bases and J shed 0 bases, with 11 bases lying between them. CDR3 length: 15 amino acids. Germline CDR1 SGDLS, CDR2 YYNGEE. Regarding treatment: oral pan-JAK inhibitor, 5-10 mg twice daily. Isolated RNA was reverse transcribed into cDNA used as the sequencing template. Repertoires were generated with immunoSEQ multiplex PCR, while TCRdb's copy carries only in-frame clones and drops some. Counted here are 150,000 or so clones, 58% occurring once; the ten biggest clones make up approximately 16%. Study findings and constraints: Scalp and blood retained many expanded lesional clones during tofacitinib.

This clone was counted between two and nine times. Its target is unknown. The rearrangement joins TRBV9 to TRBJ2-5; no clear D gene. The source was CD4+ T cells sorted from blood, collected between weeks 55 and 65, from a patient treated with tofacitinib. The TCR sequence derives from a human donor with alopecia areata. As DNA, the CDR3 is TGTGCCAGCAGCGTTACTCAGGCGTACCAAGAGACCCAGTACTTC. Its translation: CASSVTQAYQETQYF.